The clone carrying this T cell receptor beta chain was seen a handful of times. Its antigen is undetermined. This record belongs to a study of T-cell memory formation after mild COVID-19. Study summary: The study found TCR clusters largely donor specific. Notes on the study in general: Cross-reactive memory seemingly joined, as some responding clones were found in pre-infection memory. A balance of CD4 and CD8 characterized clones contracting day 15 to 85, whereas later expanders leaned CD4+.

Germline assignment: CDR1 LGHNA and CDR2 YSLEER. The V gene end was trimmed by 3 bases and the J gene end by 10 bases; junction bases not matched to a gene: 13. The CDR3 has 16 residues. The TCR alpha and TCR beta cDNA libraries, bearing sample barcodes and UMIs, were generated by 5'RACE using constant-segment primers. TCRdb called the 5' RACE reads again in MiXCR, with one record for every CDR3 protein. The sample yields 100,000 to 150,000 distinct CDR3 sequences, 5% to 6.5% seen once. The sequenced material came from PBMCs or a T cell subset sorted from them (not recorded which). This sequence originates from an adult woman who had mild COVID-19 (a few samples of this study predate the infection). Cell type and time point are not known. V gene TRBV4-3 combines with J gene TRBJ2-1; 9 bases are shared with TRBD2. Written as DNA, the CDR3 is TGCGCCAGCAGCCAGGACCTCTTGGCGGGAGGGTTAGAGCAGTTCTTC. Amino acid sequence: CASSQDLLAGGLEQFF.